The entry below gives a single T cell receptor beta chain sequence along with its context. In the original processing: Amplification with reference gene primers provided the estimates of nucleated cell counts. Measured with immunoSEQ multiplex PCR; TCRdb has only the in-frame clones, and not every one. V, J and clone size were drawn from that table, and D and trimming were deduced from the DNA. The data contain roughly 84,000 clones, about 79% of them singletons. The entry originates in a study of blood T cell repertoires in COVID-19. The wider study: Some COVID-19 samples were acute and others convalescent; all came from the United States, Italy and Spain. PBMCs, B-cell-depleted T cells, or T cells provided the cDNA or gDNA that made up the material.

The V end was cut by 8 bases, the J end by 1 base, with 10 bases between. CDR3 length: 13 residues. Germline assignment: CDR1 SGHNT and CDR2 YYREEE (reference sequence). Specimen: peripheral blood. The chain employs TRBV5-4 and TRBJ1-5; the D is unclear. The sequence was obtained from a woman aged 50 to 65 with acute or convalescent COVID-19. The CDR3 nucleotides are TGTGCCAGTCATGGGAGGAGCAATCAGCCCCAGCATTTT. Its translation is CASHGRSNQPQHF.